This T cell receptor (beta chain) was sequenced in a study of siplizumab effects on memory and regulatory T cells. Assay used: immunoSEQ multiplex PCR; TCRdb lists only in-frame clones, some missing. The repertoire consists of about 100,000 clones, with about 90% occurring once and the leading ten covering 2.5% to 3%. This clonotype originated in a human donor in good health. Some clones in this sample may be carry-over from other donors' samples. Specimen: CD4+ T cells sorted from blood.

The CDR3 DNA reads TGTGCCAGCAGCCGGGCTGTCGGTGATACTAACTATGGCTACACCTTC. It specifies CASSRAVGDTNYGYTF. This chain connects TRBV4-2 to TRBJ1-2; D remains unclear. The germline V gene encodes CDR1 LGHNA and CDR2 YNFKEQ. Trimming took off 4 bases at V and 0 bases at J, with 15 bases between the two ends. The CDR3 spans 16 residues.